The following is a TCR beta chain sequence with its context. The sample originates from a study of blood T cell repertoires in COVID-19. Whole-study context: The samples span acute and convalescent COVID-19 from the United States, Italy and Spain. PBMCs, B-cell-depleted T cells, or T cells were the source of the cDNA or gDNA that made up the material.

Study processing details: Reference gene primer amplification gave estimated nucleated cell counts. Measured with immunoSEQ multiplex PCR; TCRdb has only the in-frame clones, and not every one. That table gives V, J and clone size, and the DNA gave D and trimming. The sample holds a few hundred thousand clones, 89% seen once. The CDR3 loop spans 16 amino acids. V was pared by 3 bases and J by 2 bases, with 15 bases between. Germline CDR1 reads SGHDT; CDR2 reads YYEEEE. Cohort placement rested on clinical history that participants reported themselves. This TCR derives from a woman aged 40 to 50 who had recovered from COVID-19. The V gene is TRBV5-6, the J gene TRBJ2-1, with D possibly being TRBD2 (6 bases). The sequencing input was PBMCs or T cells enriched from blood (not recorded which). The CDR3 coding sequence is TGTGCCAGCAGCTACTTAGCGGAGCGAGCCTACAATGAGCAGTTCTTC. Amino acids: CASSYLAERAYNEQFF.